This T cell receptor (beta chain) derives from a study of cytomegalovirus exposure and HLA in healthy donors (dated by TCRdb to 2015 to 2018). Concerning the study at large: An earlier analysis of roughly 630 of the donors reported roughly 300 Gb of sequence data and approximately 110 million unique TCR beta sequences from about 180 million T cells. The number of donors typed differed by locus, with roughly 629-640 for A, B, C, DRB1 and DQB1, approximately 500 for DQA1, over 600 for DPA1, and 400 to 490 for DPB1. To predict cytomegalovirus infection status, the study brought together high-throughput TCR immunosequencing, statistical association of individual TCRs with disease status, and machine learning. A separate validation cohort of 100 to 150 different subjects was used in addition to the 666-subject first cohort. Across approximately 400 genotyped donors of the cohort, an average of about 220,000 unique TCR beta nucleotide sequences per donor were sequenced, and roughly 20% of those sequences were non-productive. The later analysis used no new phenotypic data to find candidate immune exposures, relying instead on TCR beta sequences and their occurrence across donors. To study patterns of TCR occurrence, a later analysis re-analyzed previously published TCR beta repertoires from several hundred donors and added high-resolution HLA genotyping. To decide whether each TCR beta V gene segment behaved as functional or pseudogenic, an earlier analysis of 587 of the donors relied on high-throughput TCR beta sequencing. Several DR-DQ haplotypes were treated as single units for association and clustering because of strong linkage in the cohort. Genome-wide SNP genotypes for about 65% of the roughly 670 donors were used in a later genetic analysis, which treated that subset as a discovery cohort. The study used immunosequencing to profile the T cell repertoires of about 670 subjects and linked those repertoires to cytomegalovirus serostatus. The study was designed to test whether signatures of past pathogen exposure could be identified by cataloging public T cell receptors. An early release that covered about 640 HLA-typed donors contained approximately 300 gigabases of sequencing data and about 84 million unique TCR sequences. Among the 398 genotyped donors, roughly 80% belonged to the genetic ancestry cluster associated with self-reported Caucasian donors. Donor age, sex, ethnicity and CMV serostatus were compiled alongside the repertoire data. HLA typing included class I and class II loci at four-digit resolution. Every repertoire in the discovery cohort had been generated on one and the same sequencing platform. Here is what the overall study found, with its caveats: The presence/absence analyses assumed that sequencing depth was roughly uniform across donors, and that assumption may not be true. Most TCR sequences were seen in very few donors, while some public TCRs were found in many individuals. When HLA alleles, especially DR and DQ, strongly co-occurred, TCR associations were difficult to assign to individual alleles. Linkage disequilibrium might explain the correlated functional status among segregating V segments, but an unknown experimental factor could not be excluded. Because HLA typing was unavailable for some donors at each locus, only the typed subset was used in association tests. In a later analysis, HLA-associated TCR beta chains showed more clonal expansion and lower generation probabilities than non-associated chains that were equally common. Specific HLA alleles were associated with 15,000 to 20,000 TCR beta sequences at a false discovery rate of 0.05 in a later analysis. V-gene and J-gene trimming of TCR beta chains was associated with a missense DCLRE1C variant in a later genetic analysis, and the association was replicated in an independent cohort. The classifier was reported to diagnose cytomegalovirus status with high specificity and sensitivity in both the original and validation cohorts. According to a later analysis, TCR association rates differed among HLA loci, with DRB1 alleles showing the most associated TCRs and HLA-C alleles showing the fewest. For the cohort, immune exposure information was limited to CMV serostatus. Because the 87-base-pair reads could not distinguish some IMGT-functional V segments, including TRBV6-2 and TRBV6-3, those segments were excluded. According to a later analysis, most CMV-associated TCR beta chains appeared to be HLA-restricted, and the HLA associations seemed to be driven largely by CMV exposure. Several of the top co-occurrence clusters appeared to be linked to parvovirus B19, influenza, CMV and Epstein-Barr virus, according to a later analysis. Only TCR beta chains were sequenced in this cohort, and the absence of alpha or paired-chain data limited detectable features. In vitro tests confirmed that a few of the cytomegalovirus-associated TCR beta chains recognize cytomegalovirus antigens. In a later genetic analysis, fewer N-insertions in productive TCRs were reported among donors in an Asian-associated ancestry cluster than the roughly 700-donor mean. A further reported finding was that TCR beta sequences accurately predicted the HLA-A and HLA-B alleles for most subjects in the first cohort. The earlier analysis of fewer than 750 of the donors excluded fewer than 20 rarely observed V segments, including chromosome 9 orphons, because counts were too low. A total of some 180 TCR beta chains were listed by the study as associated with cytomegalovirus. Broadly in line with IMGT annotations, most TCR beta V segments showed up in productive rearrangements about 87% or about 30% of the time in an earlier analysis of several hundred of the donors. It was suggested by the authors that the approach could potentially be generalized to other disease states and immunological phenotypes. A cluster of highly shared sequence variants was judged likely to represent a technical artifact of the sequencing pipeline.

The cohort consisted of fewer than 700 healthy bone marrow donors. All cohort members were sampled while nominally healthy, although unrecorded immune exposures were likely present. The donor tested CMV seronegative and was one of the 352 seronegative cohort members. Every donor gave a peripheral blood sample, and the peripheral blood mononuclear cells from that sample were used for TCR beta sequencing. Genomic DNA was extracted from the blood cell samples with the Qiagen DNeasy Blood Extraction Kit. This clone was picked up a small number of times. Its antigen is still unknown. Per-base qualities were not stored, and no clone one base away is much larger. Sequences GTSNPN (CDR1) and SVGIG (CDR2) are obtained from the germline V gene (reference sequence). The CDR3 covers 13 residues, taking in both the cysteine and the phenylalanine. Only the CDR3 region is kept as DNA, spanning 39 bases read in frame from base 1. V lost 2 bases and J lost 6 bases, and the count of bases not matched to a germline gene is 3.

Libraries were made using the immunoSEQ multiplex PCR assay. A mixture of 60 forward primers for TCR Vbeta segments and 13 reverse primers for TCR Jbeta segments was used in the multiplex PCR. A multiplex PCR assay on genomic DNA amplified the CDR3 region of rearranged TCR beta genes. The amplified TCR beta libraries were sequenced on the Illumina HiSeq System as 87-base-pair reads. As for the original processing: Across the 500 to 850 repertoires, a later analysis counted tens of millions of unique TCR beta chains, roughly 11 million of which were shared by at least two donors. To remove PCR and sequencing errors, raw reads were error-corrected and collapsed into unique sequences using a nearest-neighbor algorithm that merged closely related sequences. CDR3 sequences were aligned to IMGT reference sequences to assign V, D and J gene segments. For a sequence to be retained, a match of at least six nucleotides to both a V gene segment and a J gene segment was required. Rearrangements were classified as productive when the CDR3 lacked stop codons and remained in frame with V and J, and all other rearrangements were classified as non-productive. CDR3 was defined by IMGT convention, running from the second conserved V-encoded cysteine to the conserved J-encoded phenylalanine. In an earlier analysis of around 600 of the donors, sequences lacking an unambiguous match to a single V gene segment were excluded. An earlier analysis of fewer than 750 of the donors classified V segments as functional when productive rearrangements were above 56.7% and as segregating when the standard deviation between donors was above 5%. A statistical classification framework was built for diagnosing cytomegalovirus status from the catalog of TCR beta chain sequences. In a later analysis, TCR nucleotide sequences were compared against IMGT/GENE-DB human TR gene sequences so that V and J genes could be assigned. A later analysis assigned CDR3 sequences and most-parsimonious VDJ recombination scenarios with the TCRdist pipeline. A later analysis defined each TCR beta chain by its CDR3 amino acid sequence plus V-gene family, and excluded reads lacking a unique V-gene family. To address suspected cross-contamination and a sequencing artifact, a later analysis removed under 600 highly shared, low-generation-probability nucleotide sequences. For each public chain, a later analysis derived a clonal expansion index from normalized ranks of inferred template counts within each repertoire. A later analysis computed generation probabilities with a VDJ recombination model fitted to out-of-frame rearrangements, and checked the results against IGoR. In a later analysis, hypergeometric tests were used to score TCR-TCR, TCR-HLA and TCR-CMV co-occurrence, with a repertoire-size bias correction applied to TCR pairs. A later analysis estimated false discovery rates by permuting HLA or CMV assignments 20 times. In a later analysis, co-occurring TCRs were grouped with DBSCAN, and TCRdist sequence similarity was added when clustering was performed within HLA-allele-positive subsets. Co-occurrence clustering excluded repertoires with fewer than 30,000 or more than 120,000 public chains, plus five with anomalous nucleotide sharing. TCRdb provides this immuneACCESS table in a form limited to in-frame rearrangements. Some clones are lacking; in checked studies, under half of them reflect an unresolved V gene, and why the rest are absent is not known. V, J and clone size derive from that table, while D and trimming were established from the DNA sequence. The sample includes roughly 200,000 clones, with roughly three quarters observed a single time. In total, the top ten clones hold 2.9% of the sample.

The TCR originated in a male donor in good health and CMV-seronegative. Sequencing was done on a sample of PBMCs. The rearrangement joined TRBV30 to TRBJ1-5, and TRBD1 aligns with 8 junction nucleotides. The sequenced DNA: TGTGCCTGGAGTCTGACAGGGGCTCAGCCCCAGCATTTT. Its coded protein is CAWSLTGAQPQHF.